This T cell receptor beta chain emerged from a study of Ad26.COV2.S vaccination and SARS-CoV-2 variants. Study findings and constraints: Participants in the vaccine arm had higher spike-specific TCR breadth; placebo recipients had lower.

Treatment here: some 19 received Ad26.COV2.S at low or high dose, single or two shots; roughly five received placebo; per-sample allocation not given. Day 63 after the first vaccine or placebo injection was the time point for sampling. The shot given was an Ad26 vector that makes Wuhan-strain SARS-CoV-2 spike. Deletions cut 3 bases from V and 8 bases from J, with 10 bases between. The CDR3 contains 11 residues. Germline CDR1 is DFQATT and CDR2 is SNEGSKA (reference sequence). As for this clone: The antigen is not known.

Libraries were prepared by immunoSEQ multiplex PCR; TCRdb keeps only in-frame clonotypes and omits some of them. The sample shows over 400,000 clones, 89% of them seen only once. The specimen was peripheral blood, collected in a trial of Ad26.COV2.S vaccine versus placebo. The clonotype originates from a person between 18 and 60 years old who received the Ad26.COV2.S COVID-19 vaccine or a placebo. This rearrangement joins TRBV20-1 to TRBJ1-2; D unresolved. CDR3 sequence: CSASGDSGYTF. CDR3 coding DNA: TGCAGTGCTAGTGGCGATTCCGGCTACACCTTC.